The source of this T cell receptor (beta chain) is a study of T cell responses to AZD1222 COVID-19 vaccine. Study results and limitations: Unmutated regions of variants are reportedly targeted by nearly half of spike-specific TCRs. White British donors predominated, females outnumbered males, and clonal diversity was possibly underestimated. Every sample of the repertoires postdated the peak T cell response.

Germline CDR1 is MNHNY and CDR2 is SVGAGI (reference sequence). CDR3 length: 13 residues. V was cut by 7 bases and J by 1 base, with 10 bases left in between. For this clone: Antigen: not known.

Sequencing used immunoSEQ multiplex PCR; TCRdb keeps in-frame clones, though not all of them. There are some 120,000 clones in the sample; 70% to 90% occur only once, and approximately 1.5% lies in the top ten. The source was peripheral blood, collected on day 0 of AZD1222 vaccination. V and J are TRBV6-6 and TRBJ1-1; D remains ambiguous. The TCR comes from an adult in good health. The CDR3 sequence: CASIHSKNTEAFF. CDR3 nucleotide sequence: TGTGCCAGCATCCACAGCAAGAACACTGAAGCTTTCTTT.